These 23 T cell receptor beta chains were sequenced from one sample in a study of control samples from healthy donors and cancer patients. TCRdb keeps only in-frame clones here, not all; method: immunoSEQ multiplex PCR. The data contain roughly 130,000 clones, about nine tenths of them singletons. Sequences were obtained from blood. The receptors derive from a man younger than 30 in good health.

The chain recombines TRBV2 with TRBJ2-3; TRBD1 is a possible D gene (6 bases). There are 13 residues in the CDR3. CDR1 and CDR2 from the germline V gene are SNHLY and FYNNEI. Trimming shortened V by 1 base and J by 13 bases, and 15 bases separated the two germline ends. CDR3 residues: CASSEGGQGVKYF. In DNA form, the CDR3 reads TGTGCCAGCAGTGAAGGGGGACAAGGTGTAAAGTATTTT.

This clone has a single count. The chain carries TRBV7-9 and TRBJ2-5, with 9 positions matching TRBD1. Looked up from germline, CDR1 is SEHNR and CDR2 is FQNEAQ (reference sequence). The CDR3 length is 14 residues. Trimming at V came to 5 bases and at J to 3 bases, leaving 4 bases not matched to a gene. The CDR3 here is CASSTRTGEETQYF. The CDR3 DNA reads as TGTGCCAGCAGCACTAGGACAGGGGAAGAGACCCAGTACTTC.

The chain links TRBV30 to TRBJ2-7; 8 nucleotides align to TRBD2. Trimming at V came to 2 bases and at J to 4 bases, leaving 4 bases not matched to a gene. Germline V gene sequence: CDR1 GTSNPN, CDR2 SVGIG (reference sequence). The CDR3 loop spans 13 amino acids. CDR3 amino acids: CAWSNGGAYEQYF. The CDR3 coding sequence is TGTGCCTGGAGTAACGGGGGGGCGTACGAGCAGTACTTC.

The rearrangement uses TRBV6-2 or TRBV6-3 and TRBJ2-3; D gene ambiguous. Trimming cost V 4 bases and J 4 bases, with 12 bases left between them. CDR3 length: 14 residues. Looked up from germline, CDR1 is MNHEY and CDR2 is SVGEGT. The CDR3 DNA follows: TGTGCCAGCAGTTGGTTGGCAGAGGCAGATACGCAGTATTTT. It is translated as CASSWLAEADTQYF.

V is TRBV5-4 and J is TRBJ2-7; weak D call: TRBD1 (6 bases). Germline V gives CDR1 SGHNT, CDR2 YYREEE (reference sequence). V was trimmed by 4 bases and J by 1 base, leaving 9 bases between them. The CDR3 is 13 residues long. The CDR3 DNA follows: TGTGCCAGCAGCCCTGGACAGTCCTACGAGCAGTACTTC. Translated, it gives CASSPGQSYEQYF.

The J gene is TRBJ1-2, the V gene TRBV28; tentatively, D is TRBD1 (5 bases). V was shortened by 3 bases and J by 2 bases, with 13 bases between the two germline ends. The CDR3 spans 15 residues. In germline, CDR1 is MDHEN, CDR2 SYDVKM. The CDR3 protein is CASSFPGTVNYGYTF. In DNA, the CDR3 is TGTGCCAGCAGTTTCCCCGGGACTGTAAACTATGGCTACACCTTC.

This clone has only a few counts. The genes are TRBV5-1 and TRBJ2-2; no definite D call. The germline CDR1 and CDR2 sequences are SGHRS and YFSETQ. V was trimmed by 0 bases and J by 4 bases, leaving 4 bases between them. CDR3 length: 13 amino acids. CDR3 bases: TGCGCCAGCAGCTTGGTGGTCACCGGGGAGCTGTTTTTT. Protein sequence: CASSLVVTGELFF.

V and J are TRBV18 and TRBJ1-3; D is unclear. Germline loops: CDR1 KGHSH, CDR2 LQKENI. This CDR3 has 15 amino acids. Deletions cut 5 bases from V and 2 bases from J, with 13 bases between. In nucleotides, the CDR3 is TGTGCCAGCTCAAACGATCAGGCCCCTGGAAACACCATATATTTT. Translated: CASSNDQAPGNTIYF.

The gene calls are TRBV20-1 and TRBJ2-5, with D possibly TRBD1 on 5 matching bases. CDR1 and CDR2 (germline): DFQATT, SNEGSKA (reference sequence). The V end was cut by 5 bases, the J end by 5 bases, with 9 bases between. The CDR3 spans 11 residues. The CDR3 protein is CSAQGAETQYF. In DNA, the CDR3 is TGCAGTGCTCAAGGGGCCGAGACCCAGTACTTC.

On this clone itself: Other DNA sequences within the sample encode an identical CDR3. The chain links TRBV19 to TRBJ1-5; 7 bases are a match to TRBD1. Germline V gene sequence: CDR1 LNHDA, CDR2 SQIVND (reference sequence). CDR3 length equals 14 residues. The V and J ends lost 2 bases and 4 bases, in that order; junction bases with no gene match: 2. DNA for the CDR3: TGTGCCAGTAGTATACAGGGGGGGAATCAGCCCCAGCATTTT. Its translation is CASSIQGGNQPQHF.

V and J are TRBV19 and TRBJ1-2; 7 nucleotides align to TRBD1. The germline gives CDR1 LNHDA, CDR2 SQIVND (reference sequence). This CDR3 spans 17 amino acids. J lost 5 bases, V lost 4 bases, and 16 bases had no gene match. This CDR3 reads CASSSRRGPDFIYGYTF. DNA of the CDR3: TGTGCCAGTAGTAGCCGGAGGGGGCCAGATTTCATTTATGGCTACACCTTC. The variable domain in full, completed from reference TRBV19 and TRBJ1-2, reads DGGITQSPKYLFRKEGQNVTLSCEQNLNHDAMYWYRQDPGQGLRLIYYSQIVNDFQKGDIAEGYSVSREKKESFPLTVTSAQKNPTAFYLCASSSRRGPDFIYGYTFGSGTRLTVV.

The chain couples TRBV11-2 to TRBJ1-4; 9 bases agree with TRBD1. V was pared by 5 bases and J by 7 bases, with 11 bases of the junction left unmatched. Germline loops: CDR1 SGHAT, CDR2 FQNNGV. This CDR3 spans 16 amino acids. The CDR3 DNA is TGTGCCAGCAGCCTCGGACAGGGGCAACTGGGTGAAAAACTGTTTTTT. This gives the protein CASSLGQGQLGEKLFF.

CDR3 protein: CASSLGPPVEKLFF. The CDR3 bases are TGTGCCAGCAGCTTAGGCCCTCCTGTGGAAAAACTGTTTTTT. The rearrangement uses TRBV11-3 and TRBJ1-4; D unclear. The CDR3 sequence is 14 residues long. Per germline, CDR1 SGHNT and CDR2 YENEEA. With 1 base removed from V and 8 bases from J, the gap between germline ends came to 11 bases.

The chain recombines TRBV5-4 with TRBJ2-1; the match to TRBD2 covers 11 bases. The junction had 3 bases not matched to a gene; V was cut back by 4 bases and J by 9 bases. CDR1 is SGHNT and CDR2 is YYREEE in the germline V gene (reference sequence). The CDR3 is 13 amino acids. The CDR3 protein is CASSLAGGVEQFF. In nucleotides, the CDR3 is TGTGCCAGCAGCCTAGCGGGAGGCGTTGAGCAGTTCTTC.

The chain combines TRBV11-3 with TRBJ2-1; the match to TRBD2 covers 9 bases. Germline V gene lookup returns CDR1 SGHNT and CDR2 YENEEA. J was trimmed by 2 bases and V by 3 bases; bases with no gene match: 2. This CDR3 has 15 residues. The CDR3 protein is CASSLTSGTYNEQFF. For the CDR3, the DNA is TGTGCCAGCAGCTTGACTAGCGGTACCTACAATGAGCAGTTCTTC.

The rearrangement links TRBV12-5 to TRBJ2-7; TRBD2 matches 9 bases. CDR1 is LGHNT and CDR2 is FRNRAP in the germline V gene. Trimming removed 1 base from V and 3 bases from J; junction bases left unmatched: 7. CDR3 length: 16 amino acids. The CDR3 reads CASGLGRGGSYYEQYV. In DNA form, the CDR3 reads TGTGCTAGTGGTTTGGGGCGGGGGGGGTCCTACTACGAGCAGTACGTC.

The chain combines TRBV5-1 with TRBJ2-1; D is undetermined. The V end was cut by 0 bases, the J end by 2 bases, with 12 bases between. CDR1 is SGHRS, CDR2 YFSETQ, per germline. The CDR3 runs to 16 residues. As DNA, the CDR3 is TGCGCCAGCAGCTTGGTATACGCGGATACCTACAATGAGCAGTTCTTC. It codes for CASSLVYADTYNEQFF.

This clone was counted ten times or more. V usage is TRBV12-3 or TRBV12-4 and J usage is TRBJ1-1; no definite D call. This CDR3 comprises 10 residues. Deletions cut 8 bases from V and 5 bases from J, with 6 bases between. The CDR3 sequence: CASGMTEAFF. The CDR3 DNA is TGTGCCAGCGGAATGACTGAAGCTTTCTTT.

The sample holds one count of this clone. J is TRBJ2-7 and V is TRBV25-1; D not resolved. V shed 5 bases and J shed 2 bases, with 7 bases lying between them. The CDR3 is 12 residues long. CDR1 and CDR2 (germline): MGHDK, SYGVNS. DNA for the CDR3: TGTGCCAGCAGTTTCACCCCCTACGAGCAGTACTTC. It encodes CASSFTPYEQYF.

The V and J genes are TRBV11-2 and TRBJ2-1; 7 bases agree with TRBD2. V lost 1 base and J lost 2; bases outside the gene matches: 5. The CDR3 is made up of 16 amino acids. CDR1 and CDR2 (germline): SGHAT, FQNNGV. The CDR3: CASSLGPGGAYNEQFF. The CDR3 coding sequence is TGTGCCAGCAGCTTAGGTCCGGGGGGTGCCTACAATGAGCAGTTCTTC.

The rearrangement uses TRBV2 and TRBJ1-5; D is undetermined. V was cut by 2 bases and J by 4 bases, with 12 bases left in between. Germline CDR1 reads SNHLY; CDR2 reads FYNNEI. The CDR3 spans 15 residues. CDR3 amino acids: CASSELVGPNQPQHF. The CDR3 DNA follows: TGTGCCAGCAGTGAACTTGTAGGACCGAATCAGCCCCAGCATTTT.

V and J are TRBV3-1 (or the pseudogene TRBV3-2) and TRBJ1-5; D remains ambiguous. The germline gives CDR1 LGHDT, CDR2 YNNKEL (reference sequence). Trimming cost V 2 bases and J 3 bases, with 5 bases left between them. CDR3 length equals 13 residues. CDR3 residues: CASSQRDNQPQHF. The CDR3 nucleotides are TGTGCCAGCAGCCAAAGGGACAATCAGCCCCAGCATTTT.

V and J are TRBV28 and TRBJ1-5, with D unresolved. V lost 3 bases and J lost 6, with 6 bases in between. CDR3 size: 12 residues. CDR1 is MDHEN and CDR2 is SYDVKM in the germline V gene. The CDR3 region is CASSFFGQPQHF. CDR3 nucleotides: TGTGCCAGCAGTTTCTTCGGTCAGCCCCAGCATTTT.